This entry is about one TCR beta chain. The antigen is unknown. The sample originates from a study of T-cell memory formation after mild COVID-19. Libraries for TCRalpha and TCRbeta carried sample barcodes and unique molecular identifiers via 5'RACE. TCRdb re-derived calls from the 5' RACE reads in MiXCR, one entry per CDR3 protein. This repertoire shows some 450,000 distinct CDR3 sequences, roughly 18% found once; its top ten account for 20% to 25%. With 1 base clipped from V and 4 bases from J, the junction kept 10 bases outside the gene matches. Germline CDR1 reads SQVTM; CDR2 reads ANQGSEA. This CDR3 has 16 residues. Study-wide results and caveats: Mainly in CM and EM were contracting CD4+ clones; CD8+ were in EMRA. The pre-infection memory compartment contained some responding clones, suggesting cross-reactive memory joined. Proof of SARS-CoV-2 specificity was absent for the second-wave clones that crested on day 37.

This sequence originates from a man in his late teens or twenties who had mild COVID-19 (a few samples of this study predate the infection). Cell type and time point are not known. V and J are TRBV29-1 and TRBJ1-2; 9 nucleotides line up with TRBD1. Sequencing was performed on PBMCs or a T cell subset sorted from them (not recorded which). CDR3: CSVEGGTGGGGYGYTF. CDR3 bases: TGCAGCGTTGAAGGGGGTACAGGGGGCGGTGGCTATGGCTACACCTTC.